Included here is one TCR beta chain sequence, with context. Its antigen is currently unknown. Profiling relied on immunoSEQ multiplex PCR, and the TCRdb table lists in-frame clones only, not all of them. Of roughly 33,000 clones listed, almost 90% were seen once; the top ten hold roughly 4.2%. The sample comes from a study of T cells in localized non-small cell lung cancer. Study-wide results and caveats: Appearing in adjacent lung were a median about 60 of the top 100 tumor clones.

This clonotype originated in a man between 40 and 70 years old with stage I lung adenocarcinoma. Specimen: peripheral blood, collected before any cancer treatment.

CDR3 nucleotides: TGTGCCAGCAGCGTAGCTACTGGGACCCGGGACAAGAACACCGGGGAGCTGTTTTTT. Translation: CASSVATGTRDKNTGELFF. The chain is built from TRBV9 and TRBJ2-2, with D possibly TRBD1 on 6 matching bases. V was cut by 0 bases and J by 1 base, with 19 bases left in between. Looked up from germline, CDR1 is SGDLS and CDR2 is YYNGEE. The CDR3 totals 19 residues.